This TCR beta chain was captured in a study of OX40 agonist ivuxolimab in advanced cancers. This CDR3 contains 19 residues. V shed 5 bases, J shed 0 bases, and the junction held 16 bases outside the gene matches. Per germline, CDR1 SEHNR and CDR2 FQNEAQ (reference sequence). The data were produced by immunoSEQ multiplex PCR, yet TCRdb's version contains in-frame clones alone and is incomplete. Of 55,000 to 75,000 clones detected, 82% appear once; the ten largest clones hold approximately 5%. J is TRBJ2-4 and V is TRBV7-9; 7 bases fit TRBD2. The sample was CD4+ or CD8+ T cells sorted from blood, taken in a trial of the OX40 agonist ivuxolimab. The TCR originated in an adult with an advanced solid tumor such as melanoma, head and neck, liver or kidney cancer. For the CDR3, the DNA is TGTGCCAGCAGCCACATAGGGACTATGAGGACCTTAGCCAAAAACATTCAGTACTTC. This encodes CASSHIGTMRTLAKNIQYF.